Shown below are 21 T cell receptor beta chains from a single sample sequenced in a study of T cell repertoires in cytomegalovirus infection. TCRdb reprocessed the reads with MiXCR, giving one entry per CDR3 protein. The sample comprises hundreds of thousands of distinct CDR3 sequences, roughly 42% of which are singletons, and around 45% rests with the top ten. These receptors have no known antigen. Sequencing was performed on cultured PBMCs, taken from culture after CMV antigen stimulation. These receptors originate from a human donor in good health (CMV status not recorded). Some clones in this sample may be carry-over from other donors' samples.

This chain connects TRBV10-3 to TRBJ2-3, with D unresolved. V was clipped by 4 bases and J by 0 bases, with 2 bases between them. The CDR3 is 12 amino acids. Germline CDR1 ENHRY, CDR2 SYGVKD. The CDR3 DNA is TGTGCCATCAGTGCCAGCACAGATACGCAGTATTTT. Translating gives CAISASTDTQYF.

In DNA, the CDR3 is TGCAGTGCCCTCGGGACTAGCGGGACGTCCTACGAGCAGTACTTC. Its protein is CSALGTSGTSYEQYF. The gene calls are TRBV20-1 and TRBJ2-7, with TRBD2 matching 13 bases. Trimming removed 6 bases from V and 1 base from J; junction bases left unmatched: 6. This CDR3 is built from 15 residues. CDR1 is DFQATT and CDR2 is SNEGSKA in the germline V gene (reference sequence).

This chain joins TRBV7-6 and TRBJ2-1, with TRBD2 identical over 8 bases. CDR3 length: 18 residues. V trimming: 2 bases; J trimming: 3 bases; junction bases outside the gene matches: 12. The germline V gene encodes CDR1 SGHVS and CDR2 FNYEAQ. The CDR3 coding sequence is TGTGCCAGCAGCTTATCCGGGGGGGGCGGGAGACGCTACAATGAGCAGTTCTTC. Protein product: CASSLSGGGGRRYNEQFF.

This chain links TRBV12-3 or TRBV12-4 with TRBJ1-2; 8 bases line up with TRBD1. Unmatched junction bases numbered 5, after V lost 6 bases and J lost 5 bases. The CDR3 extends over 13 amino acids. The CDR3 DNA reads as TGTGCCAGCAGCCGGACAGGGAGATATGGCTACACCTTC. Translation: CASSRTGRYGYTF.

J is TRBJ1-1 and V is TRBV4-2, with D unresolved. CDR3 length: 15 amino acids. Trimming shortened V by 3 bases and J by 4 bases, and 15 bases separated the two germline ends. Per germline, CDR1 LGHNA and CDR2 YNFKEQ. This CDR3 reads CASSHDLAAITEAFF. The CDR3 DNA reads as TGTGCCAGCAGCCACGATCTGGCGGCAATCACTGAAGCTTTCTTT.

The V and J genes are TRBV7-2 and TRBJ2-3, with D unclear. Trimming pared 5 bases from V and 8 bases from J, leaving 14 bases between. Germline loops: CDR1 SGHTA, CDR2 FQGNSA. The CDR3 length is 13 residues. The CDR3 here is CASSLQALGTQYF. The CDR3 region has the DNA TGTGCCAGCAGCCTACAAGCTTTGGGTACGCAGTATTTT.

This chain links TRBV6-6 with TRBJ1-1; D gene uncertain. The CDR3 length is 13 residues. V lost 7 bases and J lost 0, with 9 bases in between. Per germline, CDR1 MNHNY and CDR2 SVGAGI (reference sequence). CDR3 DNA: TGTGCCAGCAAGGAACAGCTGAACACTGAAGCTTTCTTT. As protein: CASKEQLNTEAFF.

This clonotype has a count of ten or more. The CDR3 reads CASSLVGVGSGGATDTQYF. DNA of the CDR3: TGTGCCAGCAGCTTAGTGGGGGTTGGTAGCGGGGGGGCGACAGATACGCAGTATTTT. This sequence joins TRBV7-2 and TRBJ2-3; 11 nucleotides align to TRBD2. Per germline, CDR1 SGHTA and CDR2 FQGNSA. This CDR3 comprises 19 residues. Trimming cost V 1 base and J 3 bases; bases outside gene matches: 12.

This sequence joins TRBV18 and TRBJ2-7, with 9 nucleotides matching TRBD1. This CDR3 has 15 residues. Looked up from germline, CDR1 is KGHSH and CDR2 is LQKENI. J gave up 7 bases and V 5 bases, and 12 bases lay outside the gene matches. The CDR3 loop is CASSSRDRVGWEQYF. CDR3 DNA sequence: TGTGCCAGCTCATCGCGGGACAGGGTGGGATGGGAGCAGTACTTC.

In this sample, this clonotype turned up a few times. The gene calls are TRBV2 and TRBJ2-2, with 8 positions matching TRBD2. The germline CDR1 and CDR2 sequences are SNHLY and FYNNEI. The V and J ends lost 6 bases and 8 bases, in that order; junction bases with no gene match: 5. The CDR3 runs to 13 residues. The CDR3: CASSVSGSGELFF. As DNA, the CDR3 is TGTGCCAGCAGCGTGAGCGGGAGTGGGGAGCTGTTTTTT. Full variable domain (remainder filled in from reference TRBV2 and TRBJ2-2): EPEVTQTPSHQVTQMGQEVILRCVPISNHLYFYWYRQILGQKVEFLVSFYNNEISEKSEIFDDQFSVERPDGSNFTLKIRSTKLEDSAMYFCASSVSGSGELFFGEGSRLTVL.

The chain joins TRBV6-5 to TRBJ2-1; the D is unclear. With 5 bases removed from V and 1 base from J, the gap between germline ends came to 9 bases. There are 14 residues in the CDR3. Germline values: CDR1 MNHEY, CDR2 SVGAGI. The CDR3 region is CASSPLESYNEQFF. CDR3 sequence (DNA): TGTGCCAGCAGTCCTCTGGAATCCTACAATGAGCAGTTCTTC.

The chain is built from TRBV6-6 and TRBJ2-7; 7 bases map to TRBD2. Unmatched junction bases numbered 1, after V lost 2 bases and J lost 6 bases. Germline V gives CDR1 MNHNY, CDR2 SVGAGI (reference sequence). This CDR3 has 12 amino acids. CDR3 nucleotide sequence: TGTGCCAGCAGTTACGCGGGAGTCGAGCAGTACTTC. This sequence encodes CASSYAGVEQYF.

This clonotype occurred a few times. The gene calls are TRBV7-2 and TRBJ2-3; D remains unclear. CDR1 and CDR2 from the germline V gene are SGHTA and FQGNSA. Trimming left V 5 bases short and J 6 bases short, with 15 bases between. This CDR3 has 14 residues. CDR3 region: CASSPPGRFDTQYF. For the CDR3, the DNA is TGTGCCAGCAGCCCACCCGGACGGTTTGATACGCAGTATTTT. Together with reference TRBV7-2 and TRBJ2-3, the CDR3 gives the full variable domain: GAGVSQSPSNKVTEKGKDVELRCDPISGHTALYWYRQSLGQGLEFLIYFQGNSAPDKSGLPSDRFSAERTGGSVSTLTIQRTQQEDSAVYLCASSPPGRFDTQYFGPGTRLTVL.

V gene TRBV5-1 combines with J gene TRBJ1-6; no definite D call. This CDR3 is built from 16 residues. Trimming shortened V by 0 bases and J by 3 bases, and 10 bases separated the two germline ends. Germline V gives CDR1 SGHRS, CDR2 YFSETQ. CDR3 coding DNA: TGCGCCAGCAGCTTGGGACGGTCGGGCTATAATTCACCCCTCCACTTT. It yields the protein CASSLGRSGYNSPLHF. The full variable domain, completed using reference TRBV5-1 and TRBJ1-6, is KAGVTQTPRYLIKTRGQQVTLSCSPISGHRSVSWYQQTPGQGLQFLFEYFSETQRNKGNFPGRFSGRQFSNSRSEMNVSTLELGDSALYLCASSLGRSGYNSPLHFGNGTRLTVT.

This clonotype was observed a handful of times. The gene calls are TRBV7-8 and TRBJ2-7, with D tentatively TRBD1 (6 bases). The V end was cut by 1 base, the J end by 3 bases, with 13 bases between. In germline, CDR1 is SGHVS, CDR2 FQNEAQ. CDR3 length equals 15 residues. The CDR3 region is CASSLVRTAFYEQYF. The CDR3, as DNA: TGTGCCAGCAGCTTAGTTAGGACAGCGTTCTACGAGCAGTACTTC.

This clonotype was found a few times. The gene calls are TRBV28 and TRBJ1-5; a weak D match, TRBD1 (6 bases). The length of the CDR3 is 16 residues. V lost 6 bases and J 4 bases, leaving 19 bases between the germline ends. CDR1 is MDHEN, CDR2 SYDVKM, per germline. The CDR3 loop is CASSPTVDRPNQPQHF. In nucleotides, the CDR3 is TGTGCCAGCAGCCCCACCGTCGACAGGCCTAATCAGCCCCAGCATTTT.

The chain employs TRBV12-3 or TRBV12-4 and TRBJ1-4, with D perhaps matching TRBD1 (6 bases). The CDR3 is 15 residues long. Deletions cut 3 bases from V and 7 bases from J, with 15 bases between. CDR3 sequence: CASSLGGQGREKLFF. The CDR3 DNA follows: TGTGCCAGCAGTTTGGGGGGGCAGGGGCGTGAAAAACTGTTTTTT.

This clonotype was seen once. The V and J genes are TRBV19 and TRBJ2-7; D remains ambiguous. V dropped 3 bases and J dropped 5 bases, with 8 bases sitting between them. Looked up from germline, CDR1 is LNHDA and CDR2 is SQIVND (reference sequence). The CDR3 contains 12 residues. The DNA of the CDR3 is TGTGCCAGTAGTATCCGAAGTGACGAGCAGTACTTC. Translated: CASSIRSDEQYF.

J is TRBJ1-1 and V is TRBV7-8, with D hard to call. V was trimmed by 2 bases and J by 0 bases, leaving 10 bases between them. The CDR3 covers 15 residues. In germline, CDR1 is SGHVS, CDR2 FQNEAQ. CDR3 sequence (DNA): TGTGCCAGCAGCTTAAGTGGCGGGGTGAACACTGAAGCTTTCTTT. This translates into CASSLSGGVNTEAFF.

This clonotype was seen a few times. The CDR3 DNA is TGCGCCAGCAGCGGGACCGAAAGCTCCTACGAGCAGTACTTC. Its translation: CASSGTESSYEQYF. The chain recombines TRBV5-1 with TRBJ2-7; D could derive from TRBD1 or TRBD2 (5 bases each). Trimming took 4 bases from V and 0 from J, leaving 11 bases between them. CDR3 size: 14 residues. Germline assignment: CDR1 SGHRS and CDR2 YFSETQ.

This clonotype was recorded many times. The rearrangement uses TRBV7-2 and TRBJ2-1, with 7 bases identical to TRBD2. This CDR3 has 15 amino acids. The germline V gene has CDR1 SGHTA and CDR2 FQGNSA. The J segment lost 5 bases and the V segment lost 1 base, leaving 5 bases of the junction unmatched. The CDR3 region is CASSLGGSRDNEQFF. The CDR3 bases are TGTGCCAGCAGCTTAGGCGGGAGCCGGGACAATGAGCAGTTCTTC.